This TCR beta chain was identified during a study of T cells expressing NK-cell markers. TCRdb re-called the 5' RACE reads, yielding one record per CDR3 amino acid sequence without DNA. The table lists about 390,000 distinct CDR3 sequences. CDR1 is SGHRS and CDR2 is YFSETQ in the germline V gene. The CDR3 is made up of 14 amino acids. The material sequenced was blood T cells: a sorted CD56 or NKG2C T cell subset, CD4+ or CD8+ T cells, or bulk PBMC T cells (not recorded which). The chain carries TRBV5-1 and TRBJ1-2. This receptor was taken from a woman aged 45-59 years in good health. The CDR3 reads CASSFGDKFYGYTF.